Listed below are T cell receptor beta chains from one sample, sequenced in a study of control samples from healthy donors and cancer patients. Libraries were prepared by immunoSEQ multiplex PCR; TCRdb keeps only in-frame clonotypes and omits some of them. The table lists 160,000 or so clones, about 93% of them singletons. The sample was blood. The source of these receptors is a man aged 50-60 years in good health. CDR3s include the opening cysteine and the closing phenylalanine or tryptophan. Fields, in order: clone size, V gene, D gene, J gene, CDR3 DNA, CDR3 protein. A D gene is named only where the DNA matches it firmly. Where a row states a size, it is once, few, many or the class of an expanded clone; other rows omit it.

NA	TRBV6-1	TRBD2	TRBJ2-1	TGTGCCAGCAGTGAAATTGGTCTAGCGGGAGTCAAACGTCAGCAGTTCTTC	CASSEIGLAGVKRQQFF
once	TRBV10-2	NA	TRBJ1-4	TGCGCCAGCAGTGATGTACAGTCCGTTAATGAAAAACTGTTTTTT	CASSDVQSVNEKLFF
few	TRBV5-4	TRBD2	TRBJ2-7	TGTGCCAGCAGCACAGGGACTAGCGGGAACTACGAGCAGTACTTC	CASSTGTSGNYEQYF
NA	TRBV12-5	TRBD2	TRBJ2-3	TGTGCTAGTGGTTTCCCCCGCGGGAGAGGCACAGATACGCAGTATTTT	CASGFPRGRGTDTQYF
NA	TRBV7-9	NA	TRBJ2-5	TGTGCCAGCAGCCCGGAGAGAGCCGTGGGGACCCAGTACTTC	CASSPERAVGTQYF
NA	TRBV28	NA	TRBJ1-6	TGTGCCAGCAGTTTCTCAGGGATTATCGATAATTCACCCCTCCACTTT	CASSFSGIIDNSPLHF
NA	TRBV5-1	NA	TRBJ1-3	TGCGCCAGCAGCTTGGGGCGGATCTCTGGAAACACCATATATTTT	CASSLGRISGNTIYF
NA	TRBV27	TRBD2	TRBJ2-2	TGTGCCAGCAGTCGGCGGGAGGGAACCGGGGAGCTGTTTTTT	CASSRREGTGELFF
NA	TRBV7-2	TRBD1	TRBJ1-5	TGTGCCAGCAGCGTACGCCAGGGGGCACAGCCCCAGCATTTT	CASSVRQGAQPQHF
NA	TRBV27	NA	TRBJ1-3	TGTGCCAGCAGTCCCAGGCCTCACCGTGGAAACACCATATATTTT	CASSPRPHRGNTIYF
NA	TRBV19	TRBD2	TRBJ2-5	TGTGCCAGTAGTATAACTAGCGGGGGCTGGGAGACCCAGTACTTC	CASSITSGGWETQYF
NA	TRBV25-1	NA	TRBJ1-1	TGTGCCAGCACCTCCCTAGGGGGGAGGTGGACAAACACTGAAGCTTTCTTT	CASTSLGGRWTNTEAFF
few	TRBV5-1	NA	TRBJ2-1	TGCGCCAGCAGCTTTGGAATTCTCAATGAGCAGTTCTTC	CASSFGILNEQFF
NA	TRBV18	TRBD1	TRBJ2-1	TGTGCCAGCTCACCGGGACGGACAGGGAGATACAATGAGCAGTTCTTC	CASSPGRTGRYNEQFF
NA	TRBV18	TRBD2	TRBJ2-1	TGTGCCAGCTCACTATCTAGCGGGAGCGGGGATGAGCAGTTCTTC	CASSLSSGSGDEQFF
NA	TRBV28	NA	TRBJ2-2	TGTGCCAGCAGTTCCGCCACGCACCCCACCGGGGAGCTGTTTTTT	CASSSATHPTGELFF
NA	TRBV5-1	TRBD1	TRBJ2-3	TGCGCCAGCGGGACAGGGGGCTCTAGCACAGATACGCAGTATTTT	CASGTGGSSTDTQYF
NA	TRBV10-3	TRBD1	TRBJ1-5	TGTGCCATCAGTCCCGGGACAGGGGACAATCAGCCCCAGCATTTT	CAISPGTGDNQPQHF
NA	TRBV19	NA	TRBJ1-3	TGTGCCAGTAGTATTAACCGGGAGCCGGTTGGAAACACCATATATTTT	CASSINREPVGNTIYF
NA	TRBV9	TRBD1	TRBJ1-6	TGTGCCAGCCGACAGGGGGAGAGGTCACCCCTCCACTTT	CASRQGERSPLHF
NA	TRBV7-2	NA	TRBJ1-5	TGTGCCAGCAGCGGTGACAGCAATCAGCCCCAGCATTTT	CASSGDSNQPQHF
NA	TRBV28	NA	TRBJ2-5	TGTGCCAGCACACCTACGACAGGCCAAGAGACCCAGTACTTC	CASTPTTGQETQYF
NA	TRBV10-3	NA	TRBJ2-1	TGTGCCATCACTACAGACAGACACAATGAGCAGTTCTTC	CAITTDRHNEQFF
NA	TRBV30	TRBD2	TRBJ2-7	TGTGCCTGGGAATCTTGGGGGACTAGTGGCGAGCAGTACTTC	CAWESWGTSGEQYF
NA	TRBV7-3	NA	TRBJ2-2	TGTGCCAGCAGCCGGGACCGCAACACCGGGGAGCTGTTTTTT	CASSRDRNTGELFF
NA	TRBV5-1	NA	TRBJ1-1	TGCGCCAGCAGCTTGATAGGGAACACTGAAGCTTTCTTT	CASSLIGNTEAFF
NA	TRBV6-5	NA	TRBJ1-1	TGTGCCAGCAGCCGACTCTCGAACACTGAAGCTTTCTTT	CASSRLSNTEAFF
NA	TRBV5-1	NA	TRBJ2-2	TGCGCCAGCAGACGACAGCCCAACACCGGGGAGCTGTTTTTT	CASRRQPNTGELFF